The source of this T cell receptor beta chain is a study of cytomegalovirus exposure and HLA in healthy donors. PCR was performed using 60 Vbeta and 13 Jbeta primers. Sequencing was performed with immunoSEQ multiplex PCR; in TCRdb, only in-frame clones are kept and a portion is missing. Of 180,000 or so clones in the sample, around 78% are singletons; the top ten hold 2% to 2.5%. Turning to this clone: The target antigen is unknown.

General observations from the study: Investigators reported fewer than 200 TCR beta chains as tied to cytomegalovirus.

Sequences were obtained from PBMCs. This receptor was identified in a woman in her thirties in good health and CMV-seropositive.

In DNA form, the CDR3 reads TGTGCCAGCAGCTTGGTCGGGGGAGGTCACGATACGCAGTATTTT. This encodes CASSLVGGGHDTQYF. This rearrangement joins TRBV5-5 to TRBJ2-3, with D perhaps TRBD2 (6 bases). The V end lost 0 bases, the J end lost 6 bases, and 14 bases lay between the germline ends. The CDR3 has 15 residues. CDR1 is SGHKS, CDR2 YYEKEE, per germline (reference sequence). Based on the CDR3 plus reference TRBV5-5 and TRBJ2-3, the full variable domain is DAGVTQSPTHLIKTRGQQVTLRCSPISGHKSVSWYQQVLGQGPQFIFQYYEKEERGRGNFPDRFSARQFPNYSSELNVNALLLGDSALYLCASSLVGGGHDTQYFGPGTRLTVL.